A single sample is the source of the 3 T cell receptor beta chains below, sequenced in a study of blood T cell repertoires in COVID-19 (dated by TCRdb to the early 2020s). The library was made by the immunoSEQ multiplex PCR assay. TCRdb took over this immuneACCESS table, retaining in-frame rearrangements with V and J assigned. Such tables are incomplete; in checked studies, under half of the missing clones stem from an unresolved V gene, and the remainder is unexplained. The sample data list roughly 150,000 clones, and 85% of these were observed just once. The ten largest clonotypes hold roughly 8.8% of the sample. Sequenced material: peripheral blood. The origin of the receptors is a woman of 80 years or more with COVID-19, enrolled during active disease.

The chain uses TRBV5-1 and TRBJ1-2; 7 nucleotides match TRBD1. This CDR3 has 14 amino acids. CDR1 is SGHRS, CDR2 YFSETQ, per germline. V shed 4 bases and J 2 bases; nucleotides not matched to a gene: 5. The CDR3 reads CASSQTQGNYGYTF. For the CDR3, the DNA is TGCGCCAGCAGCCAGACACAGGGGAACTATGGCTACACCTTC.

DNA of the CDR3: TGCGCCAGCAGCTCACTAGCGGGAACGACAGATACGCAGTATTTT. As protein: CASSSLAGTTDTQYF. The rearrangement uses TRBV5-1 and TRBJ2-3; 10 bases agree with TRBD2. The germline V gene has CDR1 SGHRS and CDR2 YFSETQ. The CDR3 spans 15 residues. V shed 3 bases, J shed 3 bases, and the junction held 4 bases outside the gene matches.

In nucleotides, the CDR3 is TGTGCCAGCAGCTCTAACGGACAGGGCCCTGAAGCTTTCTTT. It yields the protein CASSSNGQGPEAFF. The V and J genes are TRBV7-9 and TRBJ1-1; TRBD1 agrees at 8 bases. Germline V lookup: CDR1 SEHNR, CDR2 FQNEAQ (reference sequence). The CDR3 runs to 14 residues. J gave up 6 bases and V 4 bases, and 7 bases lay outside the gene matches.